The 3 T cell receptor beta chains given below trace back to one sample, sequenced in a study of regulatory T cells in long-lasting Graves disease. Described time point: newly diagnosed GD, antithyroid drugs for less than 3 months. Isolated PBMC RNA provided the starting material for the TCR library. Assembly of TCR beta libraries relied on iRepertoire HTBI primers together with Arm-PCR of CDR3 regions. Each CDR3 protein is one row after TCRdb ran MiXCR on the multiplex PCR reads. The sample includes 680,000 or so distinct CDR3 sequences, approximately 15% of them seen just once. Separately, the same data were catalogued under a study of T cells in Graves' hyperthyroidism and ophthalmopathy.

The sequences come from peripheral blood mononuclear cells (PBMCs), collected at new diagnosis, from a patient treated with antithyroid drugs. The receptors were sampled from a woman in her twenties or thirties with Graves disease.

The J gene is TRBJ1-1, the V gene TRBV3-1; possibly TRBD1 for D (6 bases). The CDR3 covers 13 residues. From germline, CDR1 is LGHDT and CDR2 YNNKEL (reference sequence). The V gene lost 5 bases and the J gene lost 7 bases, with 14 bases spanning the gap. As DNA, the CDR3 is TGTGCCAGCAGCGATATTTCAGGGGTTGAAGCTTTCTTT. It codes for CASSDISGVEAFF.

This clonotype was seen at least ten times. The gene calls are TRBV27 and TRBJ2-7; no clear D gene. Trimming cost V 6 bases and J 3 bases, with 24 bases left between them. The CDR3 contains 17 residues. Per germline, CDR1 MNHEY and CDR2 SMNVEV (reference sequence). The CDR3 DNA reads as TGTGCCAGCAGCCCTAGGAGCGTATCGAATCCAAACTACGAGCAGTACTTC. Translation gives CASSPRSVSNPNYEQYF.

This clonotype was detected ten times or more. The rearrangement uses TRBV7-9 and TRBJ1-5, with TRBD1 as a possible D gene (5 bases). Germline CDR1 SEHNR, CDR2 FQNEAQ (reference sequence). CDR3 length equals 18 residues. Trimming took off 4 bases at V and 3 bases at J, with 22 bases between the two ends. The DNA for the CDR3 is TGTGCCAGCAGCTCGTCCTTTATCCGGGACGGATTCAATCAGCCCCAGCATTTT. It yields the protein CASSSSFIRDGFNQPQHF. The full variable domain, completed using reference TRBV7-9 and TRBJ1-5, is DTGVSQNPRHKITKRGQNVTFRCDPISEHNRLYWYRQTLGQGPEFLTYFQNEAQLEKSRLLSDRFSAERPKGSFSTLEIQRTEQGDSAMYLCASSSSFIRDGFNQPQHFGDGTRLSIL.